Below are 28 T cell receptor beta chains sequenced from a single sample in a study of cytomegalovirus exposure and HLA in healthy donors. The PCR contained 60 Vbeta and 13 Jbeta primers. TCRdb keeps only in-frame clones here, not all; method: immunoSEQ multiplex PCR. The sample comprises some 120,000 clones, roughly 9% of which are singletons, and over 2.5% rests with the top ten. Material: PBMCs. The receptors derive from a man in his thirties or forties in good health and CMV-seronegative.

The J gene is TRBJ2-7, the V gene TRBV5-8; D may be TRBD2 (5 bases). This CDR3 has 13 residues. Germline V gene data show CDR1 as SGHTS and CDR2 as YDEGEE. Trimming stripped 7 bases from V and 2 bases from J, with 13 bases between. CDR3 amino acids: CASQQRSTYEQYF. The CDR3 nucleotides read TGTGCCAGCCAGCAGCGGAGTACCTACGAGCAGTACTTC.

The J gene is TRBJ2-3, the V gene TRBV7-3, with 8 bases that match TRBD1. Looked up from germline, CDR1 is SGHTA and CDR2 is FQGTGA. The CDR3 is made up of 15 amino acids. With 5 bases clipped from V and 2 bases from J, the junction kept 6 bases outside the gene matches. DNA of the CDR3: TGTGCCAGCAGCCGGACAGGGTCTATCACAGATACGCAGTATTTT. Translated, it gives CASSRTGSITDTQYF.

The chain links TRBV7-9 to TRBJ2-7, with D unclear. Germline-derived CDR1 and CDR2 are SEHNR and FQNEAQ (reference sequence). The CDR3 contains 10 residues. Trimming stripped 5 bases from V and 9 bases from J, with 8 bases between. The CDR3 bases are TGTGCCAGCAGCCCCCCAGGGCAGTACTTC. It is translated as CASSPPGQYF.

This clone was seen only a few times. The V gene is TRBV7-9, the J gene TRBJ1-1, with D perhaps matching TRBD1 (5 bases). Germline CDR1 and CDR2: SEHNR and FQNEAQ (reference sequence). V lost 6 bases, J lost 4 bases, and 15 bases lay in between. This CDR3 is built from 14 residues. CDR3 DNA sequence: TGTGCCAGCAGGGGGTGGGAGGGGAGCACTGAAGCTTTCTTT. This translates into CASRGWEGSTEAFF.

This sequence joins TRBV5-5 and TRBJ1-1, with no clear D. CDR1 is SGHKS and CDR2 is YYEKEE in the germline V gene (reference sequence). V was trimmed by 5 bases and J by 4 bases, leaving 15 bases between them. This CDR3 is built from 14 residues. The CDR3 coding sequence is TGTGCCAGCAGGAACCCCGGACGGGGCACTGAAGCTTTCTTT. Its protein is CASRNPGRGTEAFF.

This clone was observed a few times. The rearrangement joins TRBV4-1 to TRBJ1-4; a weak D match, TRBD1 (5 bases). Trimming cost V 3 bases and J 10 bases, with 18 bases left between them. The CDR3 loop spans 15 amino acids. CDR1 and CDR2 from the germline V gene are MGHRA and YSYEKL. The CDR3 reads CASSQADREGGKLFF. CDR3 DNA: TGCGCCAGCAGCCAGGCTGACAGAGAAGGTGGAAAACTGTTTTTT.

The chain links TRBV11-2 to TRBJ1-3, with D possibly being TRBD1 (5 bases). Germline V gene data show CDR1 as SGHAT and CDR2 as FQNNGV. V dropped 0 bases and J dropped 9 bases, with 18 bases sitting between them. CDR3 length: 16 amino acids. CDR3 amino acids: CASSLESGHSRSTIYF. The CDR3 DNA reads as TGTGCCAGCAGCTTAGAGTCCGGACACTCTAGAAGCACCATATATTTT.

The CDR3 loop reads CASTPNGGVSLADTQYF. The CDR3 nucleotides are TGTGCCAGCACCCCCAACGGGGGAGTTTCTTTAGCGGATACGCAGTATTTT. This sequence joins TRBV11-2 and TRBJ2-3, with D maybe TRBD2 (6 bases). In germline, CDR1 is SGHAT, CDR2 FQNNGV. Trimming stripped 7 bases from V and 6 bases from J, with 26 bases between. The CDR3 spans 17 residues.

V and J are TRBV29-1 and TRBJ2-1; tentatively, D is TRBD1 (8 bases). This CDR3 is 11 amino acids long. The germline V and J ends were trimmed by 6 bases and 11 bases, with 14 bases remaining between them. Germline V gene data show CDR1 as SQVTM and CDR2 as ANQGSEA. CDR3 sequence: CSVNRGTKQFF. The CDR3 DNA reads TGCAGCGTAAACAGGGGGACTAAGCAGTTCTTC.

The V gene is TRBV27, the J gene TRBJ1-6; perhaps TRBD1 as D (6 bases). Germline V gene lookup returns CDR1 MNHEY and CDR2 SMNVEV (reference sequence). Trimming took off 2 bases at V and 8 bases at J, with 7 bases between the two ends. This CDR3 is 13 amino acids long. CDR3 in amino acids: CASSLQGYSPLHF. CDR3 DNA: TGTGCCAGCAGTTTACAGGGGTATTCACCCCTCCACTTT.

The chain combines TRBV9 with TRBJ2-2; the D gene is possibly TRBD1 (5 bases). V was pared by 3 bases and J by 6 bases, with 6 bases between. CDR3 length: 12 residues. Per germline, CDR1 SGDLS and CDR2 YYNGEE. The CDR3 sequence: CASSEGAGELFF. Written as DNA, the CDR3 is TGTGCCAGCAGCGAAGGGGCCGGGGAGCTGTTTTTT.

The sample holds a few counts of this clone. The chain uses TRBV28 and TRBJ2-7; tentatively, D is TRBD2 (6 bases). The CDR3 loop spans 15 amino acids. Germline V gives CDR1 MDHEN, CDR2 SYDVKM. Trimming removed 2 bases at V and 2 bases at J, with 13 bases between. The CDR3 nucleotides are TGTGCCAGCAGTTTAGGAGGGGCCGGACCCTACGAGCAGTACTTC. Translating it yields CASSLGGAGPYEQYF.

This chain uses TRBV4-2 with TRBJ2-1; 13 nucleotides agree with TRBD2. V dropped 4 bases and J dropped 9; count of bases not matched to a gene: 6. Germline V gene data show CDR1 as LGHNA and CDR2 as YNFKEQ. The CDR3 is 15 amino acids. CDR3 in DNA: TGTGCCAGCAGCCTTACTAGCGGGGGGGCTAGTGAGCAGTTCTTC. Protein sequence: CASSLTSGGASEQFF.

The chain couples TRBV5-1 to TRBJ2-2; 8 nucleotides match TRBD1. The V and J ends lost 1 base and 2 bases, in that order; junction bases with no gene match: 4. The CDR3 consists of 16 residues. Germline V gene sequence: CDR1 SGHRS, CDR2 YFSETQ. The CDR3 coding sequence is TGCGCCAGCAGCTTGTGGGACAGGACTAACACCGGGGAGCTGTTTTTT. It codes for CASSLWDRTNTGELFF. Full variable domain (missing parts from reference TRBV5-1 and TRBJ2-2): KAGVTQTPRYLIKTRGQQVTLSCSPISGHRSVSWYQQTPGQGLQFLFEYFSETQRNKGNFPGRFSGRQFSNSRSEMNVSTLELGDSALYLCASSLWDRTNTGELFFGEGSRLTVL.

V usage is TRBV7-8 and J usage is TRBJ1-5, with D perhaps matching TRBD1 (6 bases). Germline values: CDR1 SGHVS, CDR2 FQNEAQ. The V gene lost 6 bases and the J gene lost 0 bases, with 12 bases spanning the gap. CDR3 size: 15 residues. CDR3 nucleotide sequence: TGTGCCAGCAGTCACAGGGTGGGTAGCAATCAGCCCCAGCATTTT. Translated: CASSHRVGSNQPQHF.

This chain uses TRBV28 with TRBJ2-3, with 15 positions matching TRBD2. With 5 bases clipped from V and 6 bases from J, the junction kept 3 bases outside the gene matches. Germline V gene lookup returns CDR1 MDHEN and CDR2 SYDVKM. CDR3 size: 15 residues. The CDR3 region has the DNA TGTGCCAGCAGTGGACTAGCGGGAGGGCCGGATACGCAGTATTTT. Its protein is CASSGLAGGPDTQYF. The whole variable domain, remainder taken from reference TRBV28 and TRBJ2-3, is DVKVTQSSRYLVKRTGEKVFLECVQDMDHENMFWYRQDPGLGLRLIYFSYDVKMKEKGDIPEGYSVSREKKERFSLILESASTNQTSMYLCASSGLAGGPDTQYFGPGTRLTVL.

This clone came up a few times. This chain links TRBV5-6 with TRBJ1-4; 8 nucleotides line up with TRBD1. Germline CDR1 and CDR2: SGHDT and YYEEEE. The CDR3 extends over 14 amino acids. Trimming at V came to 5 bases and at J to 7 bases, leaving 7 bases not matched to a gene. As DNA, the CDR3 is TGTGCCAGCAGGCTCAGGGGGCATGGTGAAAAACTGTTTTTT. Its protein is CASRLRGHGEKLFF.

The V call is TRBV27, the J call TRBJ2-5; D may be TRBD2 (5 bases). In germline, CDR1 is MNHEY, CDR2 SMNVEV (reference sequence). V dropped 4 bases and J dropped 1 base, with 13 bases sitting between them. The CDR3 contains 15 residues. CDR3 sequence reads: CASSSSWRPQETQYF. CDR3 DNA: TGTGCCAGCAGTTCTAGCTGGAGGCCCCAAGAGACCCAGTACTTC.

This clone was recorded a few times. The rearrangement links TRBV27 to TRBJ1-1; D is unresolved. Trimming removed 0 bases from V and 1 base from J, with 12 bases in between. Germline V gene lookup returns CDR1 MNHEY and CDR2 SMNVEV (reference sequence). This CDR3 has 16 amino acids. This CDR3 reads CASSLSRPGTNTEAFF. CDR3 DNA: TGTGCCAGCAGTTTATCGAGACCGGGTACGAACACTGAAGCTTTCTTT.

This clone was counted a few times. V usage is TRBV30 and J usage is TRBJ2-7; 9 positions agree with TRBD2. Germline values: CDR1 GTSNPN, CDR2 SVGIG (reference sequence). The CDR3 runs to 18 residues. The junction had 17 bases not matched to a gene; V was cut back by 1 base and J by 4 bases. The chain's CDR3 is CAWSGPPAGGFILYEQYF. CDR3 bases: TGTGCCTGGAGTGGCCCCCCTGCGGGGGGGTTCATTTTGTACGAGCAGTACTTC.

The chain has TRBV27 and TRBJ1-2, with 7 nucleotides matching TRBD1. There are 14 residues in the CDR3. Trimming took 6 bases from V and 3 from J; bases not matched to a gene: 7. CDR1 and CDR2 from the germline V gene are MNHEY and SMNVEV (reference sequence). The CDR3 loop is CASRERGTDYGYTF. The CDR3 DNA is TGTGCCAGCAGGGAAAGGGGGACAGACTATGGCTACACCTTC.

The rearrangement joins TRBV16 to TRBJ2-5; 9 bases map to TRBD2. Germline CDR1 reads KGHSY; CDR2 reads FQNENV. V shed 4 bases, J shed 3 bases, and the junction held 3 bases outside the gene matches. The CDR3 length is 14 residues. The DNA of the CDR3 is TGTGCCAGCAGCCCACAGCGGGAGGAAGAGACCCAGTACTTC. Amino acid sequence: CASSPQREEETQYF.

This clone was picked up a small number of times. The CDR3 nucleotides are TGTGCCAGCAGTTTAGAATCGGGTTGGAATGAGCAGTTCTTC. This encodes CASSLESGWNEQFF. This chain links TRBV27 with TRBJ2-1; D unclear. The length of the CDR3 is 14 residues. The germline V gene has CDR1 MNHEY and CDR2 SMNVEV (reference sequence). V was cut by 2 bases and J by 7 bases, with 12 bases left in between.

The genes are TRBV5-5 and TRBJ1-4; D perhaps matches TRBD1 (6 bases). This CDR3 comprises 14 residues. The germline CDR1 and CDR2 sequences are SGHKS and YYEKEE (reference sequence). V gave up 3 bases and J gave up 3 bases, with 9 bases separating them. The CDR3, as DNA: TGTGCCAGCAGCTACAGGGCGGCTAATGAAAAACTGTTTTTT. This gives the protein CASSYRAANEKLFF.

In this sample, this clone turned up a few times. The V call is TRBV30, the J call TRBJ1-1; no definite D call. Trimming took off 5 bases at V and 6 bases at J, with 10 bases between the two ends. Germline V gene lookup returns CDR1 GTSNPN and CDR2 SVGIG (reference sequence). The CDR3 is 11 residues long. The CDR3 nucleotides are TGTGCCTGGGGGCAGGAACCTGAAGCTTTCTTT. It translates to CAWGQEPEAFF. The full variable domain, with the rest looked up from reference TRBV30 and TRBJ1-1, is SQTIHQWPATLVQPVGSPLSLECTVEGTSNPNLYWYRQAAGRGLQLLFYSVGIGQISSEVPQNLSASRPQDRQFILSSKKLLLSDSGFYLCAWGQEPEAFFGQGTRLTVV.

This clone occurred a few times. The chain recombines TRBV29-1 with TRBJ2-1; D is undetermined. Germline assignment: CDR1 SQVTM and CDR2 ANQGSEA. With 1 base removed from V and 8 bases from J, the gap between germline ends came to 15 bases. CDR3 size: 14 residues. CDR3 in amino acids: CSVEAPPGGDEQFF. The CDR3 coding sequence is TGCAGCGTTGAAGCCCCCCCCGGCGGCGATGAGCAGTTCTTC.

This clone came up a few times. The J gene is TRBJ1-2, the V gene TRBV19; 8 bases map to TRBD1. CDR1 is LNHDA and CDR2 is SQIVND in the germline V gene (reference sequence). This CDR3 has 12 amino acids. Unmatched junction bases numbered 8, after V lost 10 bases and J lost 7 bases. This CDR3 reads CAIKSGGSGYTF. The CDR3 DNA reads TGTGCCATTAAATCAGGGGGCTCTGGCTACACCTTC.

The chain recombines TRBV18 with TRBJ2-3; no reliable D call. The germline V gene encodes CDR1 KGHSH and CDR2 LQKENI. The CDR3 extends over 15 amino acids. Trimming removed 3 bases from V and 1 base from J, with 11 bases in between. The CDR3: CASSPTVTGTDTQYF. The CDR3 DNA follows: TGTGCCAGCTCACCGACTGTTACCGGCACAGATACGCAGTATTTT.